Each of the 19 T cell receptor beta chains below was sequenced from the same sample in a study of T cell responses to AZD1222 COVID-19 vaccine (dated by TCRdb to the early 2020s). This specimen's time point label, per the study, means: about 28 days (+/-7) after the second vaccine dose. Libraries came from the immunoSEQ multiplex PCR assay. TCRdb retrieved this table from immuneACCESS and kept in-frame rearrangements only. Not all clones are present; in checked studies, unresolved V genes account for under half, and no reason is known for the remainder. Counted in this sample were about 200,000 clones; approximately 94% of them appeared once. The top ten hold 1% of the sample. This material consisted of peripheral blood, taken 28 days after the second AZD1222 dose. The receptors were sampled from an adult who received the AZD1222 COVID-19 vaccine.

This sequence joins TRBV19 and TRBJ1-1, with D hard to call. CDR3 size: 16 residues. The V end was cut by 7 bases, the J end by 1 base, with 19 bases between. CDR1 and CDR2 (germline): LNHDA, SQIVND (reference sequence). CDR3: CASMAGGYTRNTEAFF. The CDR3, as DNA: TGTGCCAGTATGGCGGGAGGATACACCCGGAACACTGAAGCTTTCTTT. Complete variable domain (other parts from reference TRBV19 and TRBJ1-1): DGGITQSPKYLFRKEGQNVTLSCEQNLNHDAMYWYRQDPGQGLRLIYYSQIVNDFQKGDIAEGYSVSREKKESFPLTVTSAQKNPTAFYLCASMAGGYTRNTEAFFGQGTRLTVV.

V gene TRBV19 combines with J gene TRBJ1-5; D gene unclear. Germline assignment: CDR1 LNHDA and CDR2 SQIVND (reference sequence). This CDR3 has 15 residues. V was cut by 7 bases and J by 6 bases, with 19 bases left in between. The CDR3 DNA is TGTGCCAGTACTGAGAGTTACCTTCATTTTCAGCCCCAGCATTTT. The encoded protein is CASTESYLHFQPQHF.

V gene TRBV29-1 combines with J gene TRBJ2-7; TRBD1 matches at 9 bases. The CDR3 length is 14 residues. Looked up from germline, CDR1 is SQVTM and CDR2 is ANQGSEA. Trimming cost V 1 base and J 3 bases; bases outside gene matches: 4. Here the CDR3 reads CSVEGTGANYEQYF. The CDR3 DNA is TGCAGCGTTGAAGGGACAGGGGCGAACTACGAGCAGTACTTC.

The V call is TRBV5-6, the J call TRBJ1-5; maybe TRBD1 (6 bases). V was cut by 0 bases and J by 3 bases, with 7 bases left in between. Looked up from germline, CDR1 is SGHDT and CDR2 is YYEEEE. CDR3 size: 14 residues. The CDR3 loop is CASSLAGVNQPQHF. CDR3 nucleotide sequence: TGTGCCAGCAGCTTGGCAGGGGTCAATCAGCCCCAGCATTTT.

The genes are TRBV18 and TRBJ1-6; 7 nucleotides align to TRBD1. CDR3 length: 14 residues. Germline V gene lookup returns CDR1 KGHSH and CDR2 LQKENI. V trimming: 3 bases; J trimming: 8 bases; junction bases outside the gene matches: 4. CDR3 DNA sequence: TGTGCCAGCTCACCGCGACAGGGTGATTCACCCCTCCACTTT. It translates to CASSPRQGDSPLHF.

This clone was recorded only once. The CDR3 sequence is CATRGGNYGYTF. CDR3 DNA: TGTGCCACCCGGGGTGGTAACTATGGCTACACCTTC. The chain combines TRBV28 with TRBJ1-2, with D uncertain. Germline assignment: CDR1 MDHEN and CDR2 SYDVKM. This CDR3 is 12 amino acids long. V lost 10 bases to trimming and J lost 1 base, with 10 bases between them.

The CDR3 is CASSQLQGAFDYGYTF. The CDR3 nucleotides are TGCGCCAGCAGCCAATTACAGGGTGCCTTTGACTATGGCTACACCTTC. This chain uses TRBV4-1 with TRBJ1-2; possibly TRBD1 for D (6 bases). The CDR3 covers 16 residues. Germline V gives CDR1 MGHRA, CDR2 YSYEKL. V was trimmed by 2 bases and J by 3 bases, leaving 16 bases between them.

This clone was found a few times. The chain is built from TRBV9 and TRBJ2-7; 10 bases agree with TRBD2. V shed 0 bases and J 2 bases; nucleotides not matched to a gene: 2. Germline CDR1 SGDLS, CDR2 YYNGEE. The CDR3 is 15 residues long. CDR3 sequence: CASSVGLAGAYEQYF. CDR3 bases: TGTGCCAGCAGCGTAGGTCTAGCGGGGGCCTACGAGCAGTACTTC. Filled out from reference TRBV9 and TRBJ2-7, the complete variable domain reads DSGVTQTPKHLITATGQRVTLRCSPRSGDLSVYWYQQSLDQGLQFLIQYYNGEERAKGNILERFSAQQFPDLHSELNLSSLELGDSALYFCASSVGLAGAYEQYFGPGTRLTVT.

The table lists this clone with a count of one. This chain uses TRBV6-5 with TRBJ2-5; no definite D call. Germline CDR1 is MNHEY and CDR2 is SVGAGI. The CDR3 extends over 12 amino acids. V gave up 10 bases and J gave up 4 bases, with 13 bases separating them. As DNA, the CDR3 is TGTGCCACCTCGATGTCGCGAGAGACCCAGTACTTC. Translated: CATSMSRETQYF.

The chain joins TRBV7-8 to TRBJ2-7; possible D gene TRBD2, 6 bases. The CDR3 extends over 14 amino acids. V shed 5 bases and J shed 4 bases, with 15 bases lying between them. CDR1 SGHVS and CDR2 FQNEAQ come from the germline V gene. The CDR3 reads CASSPPRAGYEQYF. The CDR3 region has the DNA TGTGCCAGCAGCCCCCCACGCGCGGGGTACGAGCAGTACTTC.

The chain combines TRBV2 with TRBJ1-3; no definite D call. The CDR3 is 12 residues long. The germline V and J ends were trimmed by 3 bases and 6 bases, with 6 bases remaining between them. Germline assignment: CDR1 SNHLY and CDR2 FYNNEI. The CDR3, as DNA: TGTGCCAGCAGTGACGAAATAAACACCATATATTTT. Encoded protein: CASSDEINTIYF.

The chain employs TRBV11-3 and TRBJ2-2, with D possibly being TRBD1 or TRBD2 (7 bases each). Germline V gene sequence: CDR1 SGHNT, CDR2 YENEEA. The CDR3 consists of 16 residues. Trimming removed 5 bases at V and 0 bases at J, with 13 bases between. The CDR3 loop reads CASSPGGASNTGELFF. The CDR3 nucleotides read TGTGCCAGCAGCCCAGGGGGGGCCTCGAACACCGGGGAGCTGTTTTTT.

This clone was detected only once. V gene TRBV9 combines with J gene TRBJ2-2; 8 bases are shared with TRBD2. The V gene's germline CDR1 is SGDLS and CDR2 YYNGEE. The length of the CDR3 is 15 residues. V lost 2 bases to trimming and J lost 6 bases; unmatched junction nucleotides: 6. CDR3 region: CASSVGGAQAGELFF. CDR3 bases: TGTGCCAGCAGCGTCGGGGGGGCGCAAGCCGGGGAGCTGTTTTTT.

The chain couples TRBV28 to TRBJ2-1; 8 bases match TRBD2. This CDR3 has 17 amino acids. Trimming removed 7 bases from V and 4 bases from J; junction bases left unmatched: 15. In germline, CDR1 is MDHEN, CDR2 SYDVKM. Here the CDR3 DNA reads TGTGCCAGCATCTCTGTTGGGCTAGCGGGCAGATACAATGAGCAGTTCTTC. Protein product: CASISVGLAGRYNEQFF.

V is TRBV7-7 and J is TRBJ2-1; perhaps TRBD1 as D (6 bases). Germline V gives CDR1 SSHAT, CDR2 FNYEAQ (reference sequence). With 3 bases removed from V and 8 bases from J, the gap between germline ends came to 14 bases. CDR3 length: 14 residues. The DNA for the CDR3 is TGTGCCAGCAGCTTTCGAACAGGGTCCCATGAGCAGTTCTTC. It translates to CASSFRTGSHEQFF.

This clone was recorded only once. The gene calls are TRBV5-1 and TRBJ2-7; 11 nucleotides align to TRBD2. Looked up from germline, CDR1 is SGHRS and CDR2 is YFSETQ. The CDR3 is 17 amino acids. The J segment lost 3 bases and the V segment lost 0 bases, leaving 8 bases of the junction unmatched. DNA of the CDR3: TGCGCCAGCAGCTTGGTGGCTAGCGGGGGGTCGGTCTACGAGCAGTACTTC. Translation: CASSLVASGGSVYEQYF.

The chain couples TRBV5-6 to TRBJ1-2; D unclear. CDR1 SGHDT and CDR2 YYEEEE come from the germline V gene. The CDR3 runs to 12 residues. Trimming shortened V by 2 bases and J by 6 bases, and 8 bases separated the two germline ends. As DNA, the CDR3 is TGTGCCAGCAGCTTAAGTGAAAATGGCTACACCTTC. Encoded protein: CASSLSENGYTF. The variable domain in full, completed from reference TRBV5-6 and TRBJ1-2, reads DAGVTQSPTHLIKTRGQQVTLRCSPKSGHDTVSWYQQALGQGPQFIFQYYEEEERQRGNFPDRFSGHQFPNYSSELNVNALLLGDSALYLCASSLSENGYTFGSGTRLTVV.

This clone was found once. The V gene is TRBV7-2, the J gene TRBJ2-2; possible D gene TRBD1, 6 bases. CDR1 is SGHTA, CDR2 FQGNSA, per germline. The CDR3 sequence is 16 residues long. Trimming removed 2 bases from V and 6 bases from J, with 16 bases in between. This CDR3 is CASSLTGRGIPGELFF. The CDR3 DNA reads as TGTGCCAGCAGCTTAACTGGCAGGGGCATTCCCGGGGAGCTGTTTTTT.

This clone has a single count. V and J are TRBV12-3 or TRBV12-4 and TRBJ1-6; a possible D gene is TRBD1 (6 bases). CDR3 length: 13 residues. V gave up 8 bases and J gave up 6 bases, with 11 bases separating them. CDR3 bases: TGTGCCAGCCGAGGGGGGACTAATTCACCCCTCCACTTT. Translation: CASRGGTNSPLHF.